This entry features one T cell receptor beta chain sequence. The sample comes from a study of blood T cell repertoires in COVID-19. Study summary: In Cohort 3, a recovered donor had either two negative PCRs, clearance, or symptom resolution.

Participants were aged about 18 to 100 years from about two dozen US areas. Cohort placement rested on clinical history that participants reported themselves. Clones were sequenced by immunoSEQ multiplex PCR, and TCRdb holds only the in-frame ones, with some missing. Of 350,000 to 400,000 clones in the sample, around 87% are singletons; the top ten hold 1.9%. CDR1 and CDR2 (germline): KGHDR, SFDVKD. The CDR3 is 16 amino acids. The J segment lost 4 bases and the V segment lost 6 bases, leaving 8 bases of the junction unmatched. Sequencing input: PBMCs or T cells enriched from blood (not recorded which). The origin of this receptor is a man between 35 and 55 years old in a cohort exposed to, infected with or recovered from COVID-19 (not recorded which). The chain recombines TRBV24-1 with TRBJ2-3; 11 bases are shared with TRBD1. CDR3 sequence: CATSWPGQGVADTQYF. DNA of the CDR3: TGTGCCACCAGTTGGCCGGGACAGGGGGTTGCAGATACGCAGTATTTT.